This TCR beta chain comes out of a study of identical twins. Study conclusions and caveats: The more abundant beta clonotypes in cord blood had fewer insertions, and memory repertoires did not show this. Invariant MAIT and iNKT cells are populations that could partly confound zero-insertion analyses. Twin-shared out-of-frame alpha sequences showed excess low generation probability.

Germline V gene data show CDR1 as SGHTA and CDR2 as FQGNSA. After removal of 4 bases from V and 10 bases from J, the junction contained 5 bases not matched to a gene. The CDR3 is 13 amino acids. Addition of a universal primer site occurred through template switching, and cDNA carried unique molecular identifiers. TCRdb re-analysed the 5' RACE reads in MiXCR, keeping a single row per CDR3 protein. The sample has fewer than 250,000 distinct CDR3 sequences; less than 9.5% are singletons. A note on this clonotype: The target antigen is unknown.

The TCR was taken from a woman aged 18-30 years in good health. The rearrangement links TRBV7-2 to TRBJ2-1; 9 nucleotides line up with TRBD1. What was sequenced was memory (CD45RO+) T cells sorted from blood. DNA for the CDR3: TGTGCCAGCAGCTCACAGGGGGCGCGCGAGCAGTTCTTC. Residues: CASSSQGAREQFF.